This TCR beta chain was found in a study of blood T cell repertoires in COVID-19. Per the germline V gene, CDR1 is SNHLY and CDR2 is FYNNEI. V lost 6 bases and J 4 bases, leaving 11 bases between the germline ends. The CDR3 has 13 amino acids. Method: immunoSEQ multiplex PCR; TCRdb's copy keeps in-frame clones and lacks some. The table has 20,000 to 30,000 clones, 80% to 90% seen once. This clone has a handful of counts. The chain employs TRBV2 and TRBJ2-3; D unclear. The material sequenced was peripheral blood. This sequence originates from a human donor in a cohort sampled during active COVID-19. As DNA, the CDR3 is TGTGCCAGCAGATTAGCACGGGCAGATACGCAGTATTTT. Translated, it gives CASRLARADTQYF.